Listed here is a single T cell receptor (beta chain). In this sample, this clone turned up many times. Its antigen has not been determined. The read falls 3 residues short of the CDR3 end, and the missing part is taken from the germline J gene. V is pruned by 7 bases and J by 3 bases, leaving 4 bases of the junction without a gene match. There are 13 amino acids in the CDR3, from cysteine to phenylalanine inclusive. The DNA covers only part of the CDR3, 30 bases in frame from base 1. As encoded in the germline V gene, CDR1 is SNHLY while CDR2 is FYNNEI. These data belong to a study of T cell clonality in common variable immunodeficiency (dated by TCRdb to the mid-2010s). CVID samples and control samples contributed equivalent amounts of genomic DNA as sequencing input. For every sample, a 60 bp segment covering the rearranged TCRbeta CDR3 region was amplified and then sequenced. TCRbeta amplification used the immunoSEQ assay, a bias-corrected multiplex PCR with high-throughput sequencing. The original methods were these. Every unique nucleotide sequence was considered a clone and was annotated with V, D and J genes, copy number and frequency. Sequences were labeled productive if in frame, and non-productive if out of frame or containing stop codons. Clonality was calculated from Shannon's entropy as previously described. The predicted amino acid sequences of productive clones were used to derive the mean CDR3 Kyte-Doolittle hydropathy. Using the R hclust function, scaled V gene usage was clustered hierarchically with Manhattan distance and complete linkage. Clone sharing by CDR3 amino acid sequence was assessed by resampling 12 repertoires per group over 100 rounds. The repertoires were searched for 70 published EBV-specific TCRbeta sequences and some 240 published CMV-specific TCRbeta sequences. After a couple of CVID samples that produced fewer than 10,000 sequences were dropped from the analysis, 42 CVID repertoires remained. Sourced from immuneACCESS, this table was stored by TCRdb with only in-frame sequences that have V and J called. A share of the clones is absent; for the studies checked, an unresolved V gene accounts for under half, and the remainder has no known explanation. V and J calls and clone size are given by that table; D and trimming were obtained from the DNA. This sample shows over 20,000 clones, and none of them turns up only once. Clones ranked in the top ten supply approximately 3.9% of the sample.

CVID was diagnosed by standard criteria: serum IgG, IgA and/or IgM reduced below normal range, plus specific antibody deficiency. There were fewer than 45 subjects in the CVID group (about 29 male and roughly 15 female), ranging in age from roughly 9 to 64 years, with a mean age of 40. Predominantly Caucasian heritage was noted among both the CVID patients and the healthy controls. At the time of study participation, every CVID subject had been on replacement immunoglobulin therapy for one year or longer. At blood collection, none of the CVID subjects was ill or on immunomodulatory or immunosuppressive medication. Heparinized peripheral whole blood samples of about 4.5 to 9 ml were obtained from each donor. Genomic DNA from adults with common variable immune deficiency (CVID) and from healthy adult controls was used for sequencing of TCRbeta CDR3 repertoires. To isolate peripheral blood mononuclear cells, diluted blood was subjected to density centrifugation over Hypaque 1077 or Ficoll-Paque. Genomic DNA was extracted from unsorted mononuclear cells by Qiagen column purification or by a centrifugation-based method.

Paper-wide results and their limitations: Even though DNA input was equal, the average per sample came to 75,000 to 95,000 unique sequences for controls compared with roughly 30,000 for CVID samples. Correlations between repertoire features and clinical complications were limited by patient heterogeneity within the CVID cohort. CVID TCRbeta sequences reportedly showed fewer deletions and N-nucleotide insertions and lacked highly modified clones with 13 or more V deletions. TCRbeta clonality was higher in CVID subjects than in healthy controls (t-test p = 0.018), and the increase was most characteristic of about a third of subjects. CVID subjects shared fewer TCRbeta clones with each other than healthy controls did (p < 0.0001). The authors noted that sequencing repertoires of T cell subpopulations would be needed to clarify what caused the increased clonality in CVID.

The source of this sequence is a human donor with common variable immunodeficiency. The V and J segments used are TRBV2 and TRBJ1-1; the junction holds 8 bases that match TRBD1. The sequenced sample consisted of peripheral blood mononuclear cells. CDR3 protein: CASIRQGYTEAFF. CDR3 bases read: TGTGCCAGCATCCGACAGGGGTACACTGAA. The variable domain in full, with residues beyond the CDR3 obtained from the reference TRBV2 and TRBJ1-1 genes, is EPEVTQTPSHQVTQMGQEVILRCVPISNHLYFYWYRQILGQKVEFLVSFYNNEISEKSEIFDDQFSVERPDGSNFTLKIRSTKLEDSAMYFCASIRQGYTEAFFGQGTRLTVV.